This T cell receptor (beta chain) was observed in a study of beta chain features in type 1 diabetes (dated by TCRdb to the late 2010s). Turning to the overall study: Patients and healthy donors did not differ in mean age, gender distribution, total cell number or subset yield. A total of around 100 million sorted cells were examined across all samples, and RNA yield correlated strongly with the number of cells per subset. In the study, TCRB repertoires of sorted circulating CD4+ T cell subsets from recently diagnosed type 1 diabetes patients were compared with those of matched healthy donors. Whereas all 30 or so donors provided naive and central memory subsets, regulatory and stem cell-like memory subsets were isolated from just 8 patients and roughly 8 healthy donors. Study-wide conclusions, independent of this receptor: Because the HLA sub-analyses included only small numbers of individuals, any influence of HLA type on TCRB rearrangement was left unresolved. Naive, central memory and regulatory TCRB repertoires appeared to be more similar among patients than among healthy donors. Because cDNA rather than genomic DNA was sequenced, highly expressing activated cells could have been over-represented, although no difference in activation and CD3 levels was found between groups. PCR might favor shorter templates, but patient and control samples were amplified and corrected together, so any skew would affect both groups equally. Fewer insertions and more nucleotide deletions at VDJ recombination sites were observed in patients with type 1 diabetes, implying thymic rearrangement abnormalities. Type 1 diabetes patients showed a moderate but significant shortening of TCRB CDR3 length in all four CD4+ subsets.

Only one count was recorded for this clone. The target of this receptor is not known. No much larger clonotype is one base removed from it; base qualities were not supplied. From each donor, a single peripheral blood sample of about 110 mL on average was drawn into heparinised tubes. Naive, central memory, regulatory and stem cell-like memory CD4+ T cells were sorted on a BD FACSAria II using a panel including CD45RO, CCR7, CD25, CD127, CD95 and CD27. All sorted populations exceeded 95% purity. PBMCs were isolated immediately by Lymphoprep density gradient centrifugation and stained directly without culture. So that batch effects would be minimized, each experiment stained and sorted samples in pairs, pairing one healthy donor with one patient. All of the isolated RNA was reverse transcribed with the High Capacity cDNA Reverse Transcription Kit, so expressed TCRB transcripts were sequenced. Naive, central memory and regulatory T cell samples underwent deep immunoSEQ sequencing, averaging approximately 3.5 million total reads per sample. Sorted cells were lysed in RLT buffer, and RNA was extracted using DNase-treated RNeasy Micro or Mini kits according to cell number. To prevent cross-contamination, each cell subset was processed individually, whereas patient and healthy donor samples were processed jointly. TCRB sequences were amplified from cDNA with the immunoSEQ multiplex PCR, producing 87-bp fragments spanning the CDR3 region. Amplicons were sequenced on the Illumina HiSeq platform. As for how the authors treated the data: PCR bias was corrected computationally using synthetic template baselines, and reads within Hamming distance 2 were collapsed, with unmergeable singletons discarded. Reads were aligned against IMGT so that V, D and J genes, CDR3 length and insertions or deletions at six rearrangement sites could be assigned. Within each subset, clonotype counts were normalized to sorted cell number, and only after that were true diversity and Gini coefficients computed with the tcR R package. The overlap coefficient, calculated on TCRB nucleotide sequences, was used to quantify repertoire sharing. TCRdb's version of the immuneACCESS table is confined to in-frame rearrangements and falls short of the full clone set. An unresolved V gene accounts for under half of the shortfall where checked; the remainder is of unknown origin. V and J calls and clone size are those listed in that table; D and trimming were worked out from the DNA. The sample contains 300,000 to 350,000 clones, 12% to 15% of them found a single time. The ten largest clones capture 6.7% of the sample.

V sheds 0 bases and J sheds 8 bases, leaving 13 bases between their ends. Looking up the germline V gene (reference sequence) yields CDR1 MNHNY and CDR2 SVGAGI. Its CDR3 holds 14 amino acids, cysteine through phenylalanine. This entry keeps only the CDR3 DNA: 42 bases, framed from base 1. The sample comprised central memory CD4+ T cells from blood. The sequence derives from a man aged 25-40 years in good health. The chain is made from TRBV6-6 and TRBJ1-1; TRBD1 is a weak D gene call, 6 bases matching. The CDR3 protein sequence reads: CASSYSRPGEEAFF. In nucleotide form, the sequence is TGTGCCAGCAGTTACTCGAGGCCAGGGGAAGAAGCTTTCTTT.